This T cell receptor beta chain was obtained from a study of shared clonotypes between healthy human individuals. The germline V gene has CDR1 KGHSH and CDR2 LQKENI. There are 15 residues in the CDR3. V lost 0 bases to trimming and J lost 2 bases, with 8 bases between them. Deep-level settings were used for running the assay. Some clones are missing from TCRdb's copy, which holds only in-frame ones; the method was immunoSEQ multiplex PCR. The table shows about 980,000 clones, with 60% to 85% occurring only once. The sequence derives from a man younger than 30 in good health. The sequenced sample consisted of memory CD4+ T cells sorted from blood. Subset given: CD45RA-negative fraction. The chain uses TRBV18 and TRBJ2-1; D is unclear. The CDR3, as DNA: TGTGCCAGCTCACCACCCAGCCGGGCCTACAATGAGCAGTTCTTC. Protein product: CASSPPSRAYNEQFF.